This passage covers 8 T cell receptor beta chains from one sample sequenced in a study of CD8+CD57+ T cells in acquired aplastic anemia. Template material for TCR beta VDJ and CDR3 profiling consisted of genomic DNA. A single record per CDR3 protein comes from TCRdb applying MiXCR to the reads. The sample shows about 210,000 distinct CDR3 sequences, almost 35% of them seen only once. The sample taken for sequencing was sorted CD4+, CD8+, or CD8+CD57+ T cells (not recorded which) from PBMCs. These receptors all come from a human donor in good health, serving as a control.

The rearrangement uses TRBV29-1 and TRBJ1-1; tentative D call: TRBD1 (5 bases). There are 15 residues in the CDR3. V lost 6 bases and J lost 4, with 21 bases in between. The germline gives CDR1 SQVTM, CDR2 ANQGSEA. In DNA, the CDR3 is TGCAGCGTAGGGGTAACGGGACCGGCGGGCACTGAAGCTTTCTTT. Its protein is CSVGVTGPAGTEAFF.

Concerning this clonotype itself: A much larger clone differs from this one at a single base, so this may be a read error. The rearrangement uses TRBV10-3 and TRBJ2-7; 9 bases align to TRBD1. The CDR3 extends over 13 amino acids. Germline assignment: CDR1 ENHRY and CDR2 SYGVKD. CDR3 DNA: TGTGCCAGCAGTTACGAACAGGGGGCGACCGTTAACTTC. It yields the protein CASSYEQGATVNF.

This clonotype was seen repeatedly, ten times or more. The chain uses TRBV5-1 and TRBJ2-5, with D uncertain. CDR1 and CDR2 from the germline V gene are SGHRS and YFSETQ. V was pared by 0 bases and J by 7 bases, with 13 bases between. The CDR3 has 14 residues. The CDR3, as DNA: TGCGCCAGCAGCTTGGAGGACGGAGCTTTGACCCAGTACTTC. Translated, it gives CASSLEDGALTQYF. Full variable domain (missing parts from reference TRBV5-1 and TRBJ2-5): KAGVTQTPRYLIKTRGQQVTLSCSPISGHRSVSWYQQTPGQGLQFLFEYFSETQRNKGNFPGRFSGRQFSNSRSEMNVSTLELGDSALYLCASSLEDGALTQYFGPGTRLLVL.

A note on this clonotype: A junction boundary mismatches the germline segment, possibly from a read error. This chain connects TRBV11-2 to TRBJ2-6; TRBD2 might be the D (5 bases). CDR3 length: 19 residues. Per the germline V gene, CDR1 is SGHAT and CDR2 is FQNNGV. CDR3 amino acids: CSSSLGIGIGDSGANVLTF. Here the CDR3 DNA reads TGTTCCAGCAGCTTAGGGATTGGGATCGGGGACTCTGGGGCCAACGTCCTGACTTTC. Full variable domain (outside the CDR3, taken from reference TRBV11-2 and TRBJ2-6): EAGVAQSPRYKIIEKRQSVAFWCNPISGHATLYWYQQILGQGPKLLIQFQNNGVVDDSQLPKDRFSAERLKGVDSTLKIQPAKLEDSAVYLCSSSLGIGIGDSGANVLTFGAGSRLTVL.

The rearrangement links TRBV2 to TRBJ1-6; 8 bases are shared with TRBD1. Germline V CDR1 and CDR2: SNHLY, FYNNEI. This CDR3 contains 15 residues. Trimming removed 4 bases from V and 4 bases from J; junction bases left unmatched: 3. CDR3 DNA sequence: TGTGCCAGCAGTGGACAGGGGCCGTATAATTCACCCCTCCACTTT. It codes for CASSGQGPYNSPLHF.

This clonotype was counted ten times or more. The V and J genes are TRBV7-7 and TRBJ2-2; D might be TRBD2 (6 bases). This CDR3 contains 16 residues. Germline CDR1 SSHAT, CDR2 FNYEAQ (reference sequence). The V and J ends lost 0 bases and 1 base respectively, with 9 bases between them. CDR3 in DNA: TGTGCCAGCAGCTTAGCACTAGCCGGGAACACCGGGGAGCTGTTTTTT. It encodes CASSLALAGNTGELFF.

The rearrangement links TRBV13 to TRBJ2-7, with D unresolved. V was clipped by 1 base and J by 2 bases, with 9 bases between them. CDR3 length equals 14 residues. Germline V gene sequence: CDR1 PRHDT, CDR2 FYEKMQ (reference sequence). The CDR3 nucleotides are TGTGCCAGCAGCTTAGAGGGCCACACCTACGAGCAGTACTTC. It specifies CASSLEGHTYEQYF.

The DNA of the CDR3 is TGCGCCAGCAGTGAGTTCACAGGGACCGAGCAGTACTTC. It encodes CASSEFTGTEQYF. V gene TRBV10-1 combines with J gene TRBJ2-7, with a tentative D call TRBD1 (6 bases). V was shortened by 1 base and J by 6 bases, with 10 bases between the two germline ends. The CDR3 is 13 amino acids. CDR1 and CDR2 (germline): WNHNN, SYGVQD (reference sequence).